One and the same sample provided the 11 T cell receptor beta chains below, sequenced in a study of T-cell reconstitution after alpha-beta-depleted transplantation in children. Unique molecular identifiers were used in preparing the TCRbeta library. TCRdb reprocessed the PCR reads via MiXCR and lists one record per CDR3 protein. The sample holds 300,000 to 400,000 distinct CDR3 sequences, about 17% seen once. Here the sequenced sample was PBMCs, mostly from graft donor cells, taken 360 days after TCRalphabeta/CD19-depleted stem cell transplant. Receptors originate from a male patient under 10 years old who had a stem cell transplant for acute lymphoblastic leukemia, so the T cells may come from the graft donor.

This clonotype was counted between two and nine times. The CDR3 reads CASSPRVGKDHRRVRRDTQYF. The CDR3 DNA reads as TGTGCCAGCAGCCCCAGGGTCGGGAAGGATCATCGTCGAGTGCGGAGAGATACGCAGTATTTT. The genes are TRBV6-2 or TRBV6-3 and TRBJ2-3, with D perhaps given as TRBD1 or TRBD2 (5 bases each). The germline V gene encodes CDR1 MNHEY and CDR2 SVGEGT. The V end lost 6 bases, the J end lost 5 bases, and 36 bases lay between the germline ends. This CDR3 has 21 residues.

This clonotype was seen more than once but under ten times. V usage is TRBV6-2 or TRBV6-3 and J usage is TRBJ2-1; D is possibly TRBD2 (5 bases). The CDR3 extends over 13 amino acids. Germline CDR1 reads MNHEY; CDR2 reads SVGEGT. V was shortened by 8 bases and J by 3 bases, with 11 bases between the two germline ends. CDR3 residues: CASDRGSYNEQFF. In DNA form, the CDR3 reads TGTGCCAGCGACCGAGGGAGCTACAATGAGCAGTTCTTC.

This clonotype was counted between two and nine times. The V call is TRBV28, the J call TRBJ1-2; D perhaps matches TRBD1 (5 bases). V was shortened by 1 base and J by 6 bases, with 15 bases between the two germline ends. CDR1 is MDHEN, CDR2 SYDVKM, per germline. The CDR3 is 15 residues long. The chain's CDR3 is CASSLLFRDGDGYTF. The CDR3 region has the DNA TGTGCCAGCAGTTTATTGTTCAGGGACGGGGATGGCTACACCTTC.

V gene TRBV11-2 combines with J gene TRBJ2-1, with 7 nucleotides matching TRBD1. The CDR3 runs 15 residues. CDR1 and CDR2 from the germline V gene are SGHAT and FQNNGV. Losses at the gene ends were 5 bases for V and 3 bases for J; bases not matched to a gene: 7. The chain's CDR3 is CASSEDRVFYNEQFF. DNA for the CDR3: TGTGCCAGCAGCGAAGACAGGGTCTTCTACAATGAGCAGTTCTTC.

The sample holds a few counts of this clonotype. The CDR3 DNA reads as TGTGCCAGCAGCGTGAGCGGGAGTGTTGGTTACAATGAGCAGTTCTTC. Its translation is CASSVSGSVGYNEQFF. The genes are TRBV9 and TRBJ2-1, with 8 bases fitting TRBD2. The germline V gene has CDR1 SGDLS and CDR2 YYNGEE. Unmatched junction bases numbered 8, after V lost 2 bases and J lost 4 bases. The CDR3 runs to 16 residues. The variable domain in full, completed from reference TRBV9 and TRBJ2-1, reads DSGVTQTPKHLITATGQRVTLRCSPRSGDLSVYWYQQSLDQGLQFLIQYYNGEERAKGNILERFSAQQFPDLHSELNLSSLELGDSALYFCASSVSGSVGYNEQFFGPGTRLTVL.

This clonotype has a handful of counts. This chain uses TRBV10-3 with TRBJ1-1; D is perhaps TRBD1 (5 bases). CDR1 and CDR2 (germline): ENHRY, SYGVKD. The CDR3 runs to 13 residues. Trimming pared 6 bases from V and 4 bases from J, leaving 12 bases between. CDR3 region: CAIRGRVGTEAFF. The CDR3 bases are TGTGCCATCAGAGGCAGGGTGGGCACTGAAGCTTTCTTT.

The CDR3 region has the DNA TGTGCCATCAGTGAAACGGTCGGCGGGACCATCTACAATGAGCAGTTCTTC. This gives the protein CAISETVGGTIYNEQFF. The chain couples TRBV10-3 to TRBJ2-1, with a possible D match to TRBD2 (6 bases). CDR3 length: 17 residues. Deletions cut 3 bases from V and 3 bases from J, with 18 bases between. Germline CDR1 is ENHRY and CDR2 is SYGVKD.

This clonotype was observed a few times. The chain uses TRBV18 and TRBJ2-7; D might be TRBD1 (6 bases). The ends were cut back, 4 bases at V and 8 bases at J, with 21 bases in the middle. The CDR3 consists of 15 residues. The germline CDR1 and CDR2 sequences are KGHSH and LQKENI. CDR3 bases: TGTGCCAGCTCACAGGGCCCCGGGTGGCAGGGGCAGCAGTACTTC. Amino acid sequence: CASSQGPGWQGQQYF.

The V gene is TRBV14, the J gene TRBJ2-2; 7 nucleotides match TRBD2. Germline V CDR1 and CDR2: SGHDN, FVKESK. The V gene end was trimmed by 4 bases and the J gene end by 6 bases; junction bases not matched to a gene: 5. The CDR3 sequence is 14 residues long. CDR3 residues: CASSPRLAAGELFF. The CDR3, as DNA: TGTGCCAGCAGCCCGCGGCTAGCGGCCGGGGAGCTGTTTTTT.

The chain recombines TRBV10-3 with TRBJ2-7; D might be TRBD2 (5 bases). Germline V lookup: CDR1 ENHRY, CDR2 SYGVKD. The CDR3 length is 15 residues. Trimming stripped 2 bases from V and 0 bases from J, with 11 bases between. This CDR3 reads CAISEPGSGSYEQYF. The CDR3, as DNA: TGTGCCATCAGTGAGCCCGGCAGCGGCTCCTACGAGCAGTACTTC.

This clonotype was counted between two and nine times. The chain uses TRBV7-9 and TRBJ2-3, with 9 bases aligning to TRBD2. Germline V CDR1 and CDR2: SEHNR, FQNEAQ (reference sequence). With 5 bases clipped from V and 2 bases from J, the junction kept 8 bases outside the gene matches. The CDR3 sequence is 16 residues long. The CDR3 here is CASSLGLAIPTDTQYF. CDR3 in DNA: TGTGCCAGCAGCCTGGGACTAGCAATCCCCACAGATACGCAGTATTTT.